A single sample gave rise to the 14 T cell receptor beta chains below, sequenced in a study of blood T cell repertoires in COVID-19. Sequencing used immunoSEQ multiplex PCR; TCRdb keeps in-frame clones, though not all of them. In the table there are fewer than 250,000 clones, roughly 80% of which are singletons. Source material: peripheral blood. The receptors come from a man aged 55 to 69 with acute or convalescent COVID-19.

The chain uses TRBV2 and TRBJ2-5; D possibly corresponds to TRBD1 (6 bases). CDR1 SNHLY and CDR2 FYNNEI come from the germline V gene. There are 16 residues in the CDR3. V shed 2 bases and J shed 3 bases, with 16 bases lying between them. The DNA of the CDR3 is TGTGCCAGCAGTGAAAACAGGGTTGGGTCCGAAGAGACCCAGTACTTC. Amino acids: CASSENRVGSEETQYF.

This rearrangement joins TRBV6-5 to TRBJ1-1, with D maybe TRBD1 (6 bases). In germline, CDR1 is MNHEY, CDR2 SVGAGI. V was shortened by 5 bases and J by 1 base, with 11 bases between the two germline ends. The CDR3 is 14 residues long. For the CDR3, the DNA is TGTGCCAGCAGTACAGGGACGCGGAACACTGAAGCTTTCTTT. This gives the protein CASSTGTRNTEAFF.

V is TRBV3-1 (or the pseudogene TRBV3-2) and J is TRBJ2-1; 10 nucleotides match TRBD1. The CDR3 covers 13 residues. J was trimmed by 9 bases and V by 4 bases; bases with no gene match: 3. CDR1 and CDR2 (germline): LGHDT, YNNKEL (reference sequence). The CDR3 region has the DNA TGTGCCAGCAGCCGGACAGGGGGGACTGAGCAGTTCTTC. The encoded protein is CASSRTGGTEQFF.

The chain is built from TRBV3-1 (or the pseudogene TRBV3-2) and TRBJ1-5; 7 bases are a match to TRBD1. The V and J ends lost 1 base and 6 bases, in that order; junction bases with no gene match: 6. The length of the CDR3 is 15 residues. Per germline, CDR1 LGHDT and CDR2 YNNKEL (reference sequence). The CDR3: CASSQGRQGAQPQHF. DNA of the CDR3: TGTGCCAGCAGCCAAGGCCGACAGGGTGCTCAGCCCCAGCATTTT.

The V gene is TRBV6-1, the J gene TRBJ1-6; TRBD1 aligns across 7 bases. J lost 7 bases, V lost 2 bases, and 5 bases had no gene match. The V gene's germline CDR1 is MNHNS and CDR2 SASEGT. This CDR3 contains 15 residues. The chain's CDR3 is CASSEPAGGNSPLHF. The CDR3, as DNA: TGTGCCAGCAGTGAACCGGCAGGGGGAAATTCACCCCTCCACTTT.

This clone was seen just once. V gene TRBV7-3 combines with J gene TRBJ2-7; maybe TRBD2 (6 bases). The germline gives CDR1 SGHTA, CDR2 FQGTGA. Trimming took off 5 bases at V and 3 bases at J, with 11 bases between the two ends. The CDR3 has 13 amino acids. The CDR3 sequence: CASSPGSFYEQYF. CDR3 nucleotide sequence: TGTGCCAGCAGCCCCGGGAGTTTCTACGAGCAGTACTTC.

This chain uses TRBV4-1 with TRBJ2-7; 13 positions agree with TRBD2. This CDR3 comprises 16 residues. Germline CDR1 is MGHRA and CDR2 is YSYEKL. V lost 3 bases to trimming and J lost 6 bases; unmatched junction nucleotides: 8. The CDR3 loop is CASSHIRLAGGGEQYF. As DNA, the CDR3 is TGCGCCAGCAGCCATATCCGACTAGCGGGAGGAGGCGAGCAGTACTTC.

The chain joins TRBV5-1 to TRBJ2-2, with TRBD1 matching over 7 bases. In germline, CDR1 is SGHRS, CDR2 YFSETQ. J lost 1 base, V lost 4 bases, and 10 bases had no gene match. This CDR3 spans 17 amino acids. CDR3 sequence (DNA): TGCGCCAGCAGCCGCACAGGGGCTATCTTGAACACCGGGGAGCTGTTTTTT. It translates to CASSRTGAILNTGELFF. The variable domain in full, with the rest retrieved from reference TRBV5-1 and TRBJ2-2, is KAGVTQTPRYLIKTRGQQVTLSCSPISGHRSVSWYQQTPGQGLQFLFEYFSETQRNKGNFPGRFSGRQFSNSRSEMNVSTLELGDSALYLCASSRTGAILNTGELFFGEGSRLTVL.

This chain links TRBV9 with TRBJ1-3, with TRBD1 matching 7 bases. The ends lost 0 bases at V and 0 bases at J; junction bases unmatched: 6. The CDR3 runs to 17 residues. CDR1 is SGDLS and CDR2 is YYNGEE in the germline V gene. CDR3 in amino acids: CASSVDAGTASGNTIYF. The CDR3 DNA is TGTGCCAGCAGCGTAGACGCGGGGACAGCCTCTGGAAACACCATATATTTT. Supplemented by reference TRBV9 and TRBJ1-3, the full variable domain reads DSGVTQTPKHLITATGQRVTLRCSPRSGDLSVYWYQQSLDQGLQFLIQYYNGEERAKGNILERFSAQQFPDLHSELNLSSLELGDSALYFCASSVDAGTASGNTIYFGEGSWLTVV.

This chain joins TRBV5-1 and TRBJ2-2, with 8 positions matching TRBD1. Germline assignment: CDR1 SGHRS and CDR2 YFSETQ. This CDR3 has 16 residues. V was clipped by 5 bases and J by 3 bases; unmatched bases: 9. The CDR3 region is CASSHTGGRDTGELFF. CDR3 nucleotides: TGCGCCAGCAGTCATACAGGGGGAAGGGACACCGGGGAGCTGTTTTTT.

The chain carries TRBV7-2 and TRBJ2-7; maybe TRBD2 (7 bases). Germline CDR1 SGHTA, CDR2 FQGNSA. The CDR3 spans 16 residues. The germline V and J ends were trimmed by 4 bases and 7 bases, with 23 bases remaining between them. CDR3 DNA sequence: TGTGCCAGCAGCTCGACCTACCTCGGGGGGCCCGGGGAGCAGTACTTC. Its protein is CASSSTYLGGPGEQYF.

This clone appeared once. The chain combines TRBV7-8 with TRBJ2-5, with 10 bases identical to TRBD2. This CDR3 has 16 residues. V lost 10 bases to trimming and J lost 2 bases; unmatched junction nucleotides: 13. From germline, CDR1 is SGHVS and CDR2 FQNEAQ. CDR3 amino acids: CATRARAGGRQETQYF. CDR3 DNA: TGTGCCACCCGGGCGAGAGCGGGGGGGCGTCAAGAGACCCAGTACTTC.

The V gene is TRBV7-9, the J gene TRBJ2-6, with D uncertain. This CDR3 has 18 amino acids. Per germline, CDR1 SEHNR and CDR2 FQNEAQ (reference sequence). V was pared by 1 base and J by 4 bases, with 17 bases between. The CDR3 reads CASSLVNLNLLGANVLTF. CDR3 nucleotides: TGTGCCAGCAGCTTAGTCAACCTTAACTTGCTGGGGGCCAACGTCCTGACTTTC.

This clone appeared a few times. This rearrangement joins TRBV3-1 (or the pseudogene TRBV3-2) to TRBJ1-2, with TRBD1 matching over 7 bases. There are 13 residues in the CDR3. J was trimmed by 8 bases and V by 2 bases; bases with no gene match: 5. In germline, CDR1 is LGHDT, CDR2 YNNKEL (reference sequence). The CDR3 here is CASSQSGGRGYTF. Written as DNA, the CDR3 is TGTGCCAGCAGCCAATCAGGGGGTAGAGGCTACACCTTC.